The 26 T cell receptor beta chains below come from one sample, sequenced in a study of cytomegalovirus exposure and HLA in healthy donors (dated by TCRdb to between 2016 and 2019). Libraries came from the immunoSEQ multiplex PCR assay. A mixture of 60 forward primers for TCR Vbeta segments and 13 reverse primers for TCR Jbeta segments was used in the multiplex PCR. The immuneACCESS repertoire file appears here via TCRdb, limited to in-frame rearrangements. These files lack a portion of the clones; in checked studies, under half of the deficit traces to unresolved V genes, and the cause of the others is not known. The sample contains roughly 89,000 clones, more than 70% of them found a single time. Of the sample, 2% to 2.5% falls within the top ten clones. Sequences were obtained from PBMCs. The receptors originated from a man aged 18-30 years in good health and CMV-seronegative.

Here the CDR3 reads CASSADRIYGYTF. The CDR3 bases are TGTGCCAGCAGCGCCGACAGGATCTATGGCTACACCTTC. The gene calls are TRBV2 and TRBJ1-2; possible D gene TRBD1, 6 bases. The CDR3 runs to 13 residues. Per the germline V gene, CDR1 is SNHLY and CDR2 is FYNNEI. Trimming shortened V by 6 bases and J by 4 bases, and 12 bases separated the two germline ends.

The V gene is TRBV27, the J gene TRBJ2-6; D is possibly TRBD1 (6 bases). V shed 5 bases and J shed 8 bases, with 10 bases lying between them. From germline, CDR1 is MNHEY and CDR2 SMNVEV (reference sequence). CDR3 length equals 13 residues. CDR3 residues: CASSKQGPNVLTF. The CDR3 DNA is TGTGCCAGCAGTAAACAGGGACCCAACGTCCTGACTTTC.

The genes are TRBV4-1 and TRBJ2-3, with 8 nucleotides matching TRBD2. The germline V gene encodes CDR1 MGHRA and CDR2 YSYEKL. Trimming at V came to 7 bases and at J to 2 bases, leaving 11 bases not matched to a gene. The length of the CDR3 is 16 residues. The CDR3 sequence is CASNIPGLETTDTQYF. The DNA of the CDR3 is TGCGCCAGCAATATTCCGGGACTAGAGACCACAGATACGCAGTATTTT.

The chain couples TRBV6-5 to TRBJ2-1, with D uncertain. Per the germline V gene, CDR1 is MNHEY and CDR2 is SVGAGI. The CDR3 is 13 residues long. Trimming took off 7 bases at V and 5 bases at J, with 12 bases between the two ends. CDR3 residues: CASTPDSHNEQFF. DNA for the CDR3: TGTGCCAGCACCCCAGACTCGCACAATGAGCAGTTCTTC.

This clone has only a few counts. The rearrangement links TRBV14 to TRBJ1-2, with D possibly TRBD1 on 5 matching bases. The CDR3 contains 14 residues. Germline assignment: CDR1 SGHDN and CDR2 FVKESK. V shed 5 bases and J shed 5 bases, with 15 bases lying between them. The CDR3 reads CASSEGSRGYGYTF. CDR3 coding DNA: TGTGCCAGCAGCGAGGGGAGTCGGGGGTATGGCTACACCTTC. Filled out from reference TRBV14 and TRBJ1-2, the complete variable domain reads EAGVTQFPSHSVIEKGQTVTLRCDPISGHDNLYWYRRVMGKEIKFLLHFVKESKQDESGMPNNRFLAERTGGTYSTLKVQPAELEDSGVYFCASSEGSRGYGYTFGSGTRLTVV.

The rearrangement links TRBV6-4 to TRBJ2-6, with unresolved D. Trimming took 3 bases from V and 3 from J, leaving 6 bases between them. Germline assignment: CDR1 MRHNA and CDR2 SNTAGT. This CDR3 has 14 amino acids. CDR3 DNA sequence: TGTGCCAGCAGTGAAACAGTTGGGGCCAACGTCCTGACTTTC. Protein sequence: CASSETVGANVLTF.

CDR3: CASSQTGQGSGTEAFF. The CDR3 bases are TGTGCCAGCTCACAAACGGGACAGGGTTCGGGGACTGAAGCTTTCTTT. The V gene is TRBV18, the J gene TRBJ1-1; 9 bases fit TRBD1. In germline, CDR1 is KGHSH, CDR2 LQKENI. This CDR3 region has 16 residues. V lost 4 bases, J lost 5 bases, and 11 bases stayed unmatched. The full variable domain, its missing parts supplied by reference TRBV18 and TRBJ1-1, is NAGVMQNPRHLVRRRGQEARLRCSPMKGHSHVYWYRQLPEEGLKFMVYLQKENIIDESGMPKERFSAEFPKEGPSILRIQQVVRGDSAAYFCASSQTGQGSGTEAFFGQGTRLTVV.

J is TRBJ2-1 and V is TRBV18; 8 positions agree with TRBD1. The CDR3 sequence is 16 residues long. J was trimmed by 1 base and V by 0 bases; bases with no gene match: 2. Germline V gene lookup returns CDR1 KGHSH and CDR2 LQKENI. The CDR3 protein is CASSPPNRGSYNEQFF. The CDR3 nucleotides are TGTGCCAGCTCACCACCGAACAGGGGGTCCTACAATGAGCAGTTCTTC. Full variable domain (rest looked up from reference TRBV18 and TRBJ2-1): NAGVMQNPRHLVRRRGQEARLRCSPMKGHSHVYWYRQLPEEGLKFMVYLQKENIIDESGMPKERFSAEFPKEGPSILRIQQVVRGDSAAYFCASSPPNRGSYNEQFFGPGTRLTVL.

V usage is TRBV18 and J usage is TRBJ1-1; perhaps TRBD1 as D (6 bases). Trimming took off 3 bases at V and 2 bases at J, with 10 bases between the two ends. The germline V gene encodes CDR1 KGHSH and CDR2 LQKENI. The CDR3 totals 14 residues. CDR3 region: CASSPSQGNTEAFF. In DNA form, the CDR3 reads TGTGCCAGCTCACCTTCACAGGGTAACACTGAAGCTTTCTTT.

The chain's CDR3 is CASRRQLTGNTGELFF. CDR3 nucleotides: TGCGCCAGCAGACGTCAATTGACAGGCAACACCGGGGAGCTGTTTTTT. The chain links TRBV4-1 to TRBJ2-2, with D possibly being TRBD1 (6 bases). CDR1 MGHRA and CDR2 YSYEKL come from the germline V gene. This CDR3 region has 16 residues. The V gene lost 6 bases and the J gene lost 2 bases, with 16 bases spanning the gap.

This clone came up once. This chain uses TRBV18 with TRBJ1-1, with 7 bases identical to TRBD1. The CDR3 has 15 amino acids. Germline V gives CDR1 KGHSH, CDR2 LQKENI. V shed 1 base, J shed 3 bases, and the junction held 5 bases outside the gene matches. In DNA form, the CDR3 reads TGTGCCAGCTCACCACAGGGGGCGCGGTACACTGAAGCTTTCTTT. Protein product: CASSPQGARYTEAFF.

This clone was counted a single time. The chain employs TRBV5-4 and TRBJ2-5; TRBD2 aligns across 14 bases. Germline CDR1 reads SGHNT; CDR2 reads YYREEE (reference sequence). CDR3 length: 17 amino acids. J lost 5 bases, V lost 3 bases, and 9 bases had no gene match. The CDR3 here is CASSSPGLAGARETQYF. The DNA for the CDR3 is TGTGCCAGCAGCTCTCCGGGACTAGCGGGGGCCAGGGAGACCCAGTACTTC.

The CDR3 spells CASSEFSGGAWNEQFF. DNA for the CDR3: TGTGCCAGCAGTGAGTTCAGCGGGGGGGCCTGGAATGAGCAGTTCTTC. V is TRBV6-4 and J is TRBJ2-1; 10 nucleotides agree with TRBD2. The germline V gene encodes CDR1 MRHNA and CDR2 SNTAGT. The CDR3 has 16 amino acids. Trimming cost V 3 bases and J 7 bases; bases outside gene matches: 9.

On this clone itself: A junction end diverges from the germline sequence, so it may reflect a read error. This chain links TRBV7-7 with TRBJ1-3; possible D gene TRBD1, 5 bases. The CDR3 extends over 14 amino acids. The germline V gene has CDR1 SSHAT and CDR2 FNYEAQ (reference sequence). CDR3 coding DNA: TGTGCTAGCAGCCCGACAGTGAGTGGGAACACCATATATTTT. Its translation is CASSPTVSGNTIYF.

This clone appeared once. The chain uses TRBV27 and TRBJ1-1; TRBD1 might be the D (5 bases). V lost 3 bases to trimming and J lost 3 bases, with 20 bases between them. The CDR3 consists of 17 residues. Germline values: CDR1 MNHEY, CDR2 SMNVEV (reference sequence). The CDR3 nucleotides are TGTGCCAGCAGTTTGGTTGGGGAGGGGCTGCTGGACACTGAAGCTTTCTTT. This encodes CASSLVGEGLLDTEAFF.

A single count supports this clone. This chain joins TRBV19 and TRBJ2-1; TRBD2 agrees at 12 bases. Trimming at V came to 6 bases and at J to 4 bases, leaving 4 bases not matched to a gene. Germline loops: CDR1 LNHDA, CDR2 SQIVND (reference sequence). The CDR3 has 15 residues. CDR3 region: CASRNGLAGYNEQFF. The CDR3 coding sequence is TGTGCCAGTAGGAACGGACTAGCGGGGTACAATGAGCAGTTCTTC.

The CDR3 here is CASSEKQGNSYEQYF. The DNA of the CDR3 is TGCGCCAGCAGTGAGAAGCAGGGGAATTCCTACGAGCAGTACTTC. J is TRBJ2-7 and V is TRBV10-2; the D gene is possibly TRBD1 (6 bases). This CDR3 contains 15 residues. Germline lookup yields CDR1 WSHSY and CDR2 SAAADI. V shed 2 bases and J shed 1 base, with 12 bases lying between them.

The chain links TRBV6-6 to TRBJ2-5; TRBD2 aligns across 8 bases. Germline values: CDR1 MNHNY, CDR2 SVGAGI (reference sequence). This CDR3 has 15 residues. Trimming removed 7 bases from V and 4 bases from J; junction bases left unmatched: 11. The CDR3 sequence: CASNTGGGLGETQYF. The CDR3 region has the DNA TGTGCCAGCAATACCGGGGGGGGGCTAGGAGAGACCCAGTACTTC.

The chain uses TRBV6-5 and TRBJ2-2; possibly TRBD1 for D (6 bases). The CDR3 is made up of 15 amino acids. The germline V gene encodes CDR1 MNHEY and CDR2 SVGAGI. V was clipped by 2 bases and J by 6 bases, with 13 bases between them. The CDR3 nucleotides read TGTGCCAGCAGTTACAACAGGGTATATCCCGGGGAGCTGTTTTTT. Amino acid sequence: CASSYNRVYPGELFF.

The gene calls are TRBV7-8 and TRBJ2-5; the match to TRBD2 covers 10 bases. The J segment lost 7 bases and the V segment lost 4 bases, leaving 15 bases of the junction unmatched. In germline, CDR1 is SGHVS, CDR2 FQNEAQ. The CDR3 length is 17 residues. CDR3 protein: CASSSGPGLAWTWTQYF. The CDR3 DNA reads TGTGCCAGCAGCTCGGGACCGGGACTAGCGTGGACATGGACCCAGTACTTC.

The chain uses TRBV29-1 and TRBJ2-3; D gene uncertain. Germline-derived CDR1 and CDR2 are SQVTM and ANQGSEA. Trimming removed 8 bases from V and 2 bases from J, with 11 bases in between. The CDR3 is made up of 12 amino acids. The chain's CDR3 is CSMRFVTDTQYF. The CDR3 nucleotides are TGCAGCATGCGGTTCGTCACAGATACGCAGTATTTT.

The rearrangement uses TRBV18 and TRBJ2-7; D is uncertain. The CDR3 contains 14 residues. The ends were cut back, 3 bases at V and 3 bases at J, with 12 bases in the middle. The germline V gene encodes CDR1 KGHSH and CDR2 LQKENI. The CDR3 sequence: CASSPTTVGYEQYF. As DNA, the CDR3 is TGTGCCAGCTCACCGACCACAGTGGGCTACGAGCAGTACTTC.

This rearrangement joins TRBV18 to TRBJ2-7; 9 bases fit TRBD1. After removal of 4 bases from V and 6 bases from J, the junction contained 7 bases not matched to a gene. CDR3 size: 14 residues. CDR1 and CDR2 from the germline V gene are KGHSH and LQKENI. The CDR3 here is CASSLWTGEGEQYF. The DNA for the CDR3 is TGTGCCAGCTCACTTTGGACAGGGGAAGGCGAGCAGTACTTC.

V usage is TRBV29-1 and J usage is TRBJ1-5; possibly TRBD1 for D (5 bases). This CDR3 has 12 amino acids. Germline-derived CDR1 and CDR2 are SQVTM and ANQGSEA. With 4 bases removed from V and 5 bases from J, the gap between germline ends came to 9 bases. CDR3 sequence: CSVGQRDQPQHF. For the CDR3, the DNA is TGCAGCGTTGGACAGAGAGATCAGCCCCAGCATTTT.

This chain links TRBV18 with TRBJ1-5, with no clear D. V lost 1 base, J lost 2 bases, and 6 bases lay in between. Germline V lookup: CDR1 KGHSH, CDR2 LQKENI. CDR3 length equals 14 residues. The CDR3 nucleotides are TGTGCCAGCTCACCACAGGGAGGCAATCAGCCCCAGCATTTT. This sequence encodes CASSPQGGNQPQHF.

Remarks on this clone: One junction end disagrees with the germline gene, perhaps due to a read error. CDR3 amino acids: CSSSHGTGVEEQYF. The CDR3 DNA is TGTTCCAGCAGCCACGGGACAGGGGTCGAGGAGCAGTACTTC. The chain is built from TRBV7-9 and TRBJ2-7, with TRBD1 matching 10 bases. Germline values: CDR1 SEHNR, CDR2 FQNEAQ (reference sequence). This CDR3 spans 14 amino acids.